The sequence of this T cell receptor (beta chain) was determined in a study of early T cells in non-severe SARS-CoV-2 infection. At the level of the study: Chains were unpaired, as sequencing was done on bulk RNA from unsorted whole blood. General study results and limits: Private and CD4 specificities were missed by VDJdb matching, skewed to anti-spike CD8.

The TCR library protocol attached unique molecular identifiers to the individual cDNA molecules. TCRdb re-called the 5' RACE reads with MiXCR, one entry per CDR3 protein. The sample includes under 35,000 distinct CDR3 sequences, around 7% seen only once; the top ten take 4% to 4.5%. On this clonotype: The antigen is undetermined.

The CDR3 is made up of 14 amino acids. V lost 2 bases to trimming and J lost 3 bases; unmatched junction nucleotides: 3. Germline CDR1 SGHVS, CDR2 FQNEAQ. The chain employs TRBV7-8 and TRBJ2-7; the match to TRBD2 covers 8 bases. The source of this sequence is an adult who was a healthcare worker with PCR-confirmed SARS-CoV-2 infection or an uninfected control (not recorded which). The sample comprised whole blood. CDR3 DNA: TGTGCCAGCAGCTTAAGTACTAGCGGCTACGAGCAGTACTTC. It encodes CASSLSTSGYEQYF.